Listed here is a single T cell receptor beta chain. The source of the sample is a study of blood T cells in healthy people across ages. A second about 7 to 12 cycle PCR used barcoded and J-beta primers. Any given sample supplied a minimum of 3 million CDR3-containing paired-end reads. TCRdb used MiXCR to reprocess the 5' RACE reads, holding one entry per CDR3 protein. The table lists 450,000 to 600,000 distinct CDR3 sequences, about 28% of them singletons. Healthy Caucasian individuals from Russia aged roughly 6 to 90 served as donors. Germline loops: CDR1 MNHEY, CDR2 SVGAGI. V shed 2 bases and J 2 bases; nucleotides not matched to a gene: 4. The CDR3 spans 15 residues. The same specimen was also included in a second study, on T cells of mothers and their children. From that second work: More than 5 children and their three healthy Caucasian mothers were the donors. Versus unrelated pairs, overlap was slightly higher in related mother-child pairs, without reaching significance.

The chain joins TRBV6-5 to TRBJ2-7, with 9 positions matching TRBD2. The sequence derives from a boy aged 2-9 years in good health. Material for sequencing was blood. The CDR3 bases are TGTGCCAGCAGTTACGGAGCGGGAGGTGCCTACGAGCAGTACTTC. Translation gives CASSYGAGGAYEQYF.